Shown below are 17 T cell receptor beta chains from a single sample sequenced in a study of cytomegalovirus exposure and HLA in healthy donors. PCR employed 60 Vbeta and 13 Jbeta primers. Profiled with immunoSEQ multiplex PCR; TCRdb holds only in-frame clones, not every one. This table has 200,000 to 250,000 clones, 77% appearing once. The sample was PBMCs. These receptors were taken from a woman aged 55-69 years in good health and CMV-seropositive.

The chain joins TRBV5-8 to TRBJ2-7, with D possibly matching TRBD1 (6 bases). Trimming pared 1 base from V and 3 bases from J, leaving 14 bases between. The germline gives CDR1 SGHTS, CDR2 YDEGEE. The CDR3 extends over 15 amino acids. CDR3 DNA: TGTGCCAGCAGCTTGACGGCAGGGGAACTCTACGAGCAGTACTTC. The encoded protein is CASSLTAGELYEQYF. Variable domain in full (rest from reference TRBV5-8 and TRBJ2-7): EAGVTQSPTHLIKTRGQQATLRCSPISGHTSVYWYQQALGLGLQFLLWYDEGEERNRGNFPPRFSGRQFPNYSSELNVNALELEDSALYLCASSLTAGELYEQYFGPGTRLTVT.

J is TRBJ1-1 and V is TRBV7-2, with 8 positions matching TRBD1. CDR3 size: 15 residues. V lost 7 bases to trimming and J lost 6 bases; unmatched junction nucleotides: 13. The germline CDR1 and CDR2 sequences are SGHTA and FQGNSA. The CDR3 coding sequence is TGTGCCAGCACCATAACTCCGGACAGGGTCGCTGAAGCTTTCTTT. As protein: CASTITPDRVAEAFF.

The chain joins TRBV18 to TRBJ1-4; D is unresolved. V lost 3 bases to trimming and J lost 5 bases, with 13 bases between them. The CDR3 contains 15 residues. Germline V lookup: CDR1 KGHSH, CDR2 LQKENI. The CDR3 coding sequence is TGTGCCAGCTCACCGAGGTACGGCCAAAATGAAAAACTGTTTTTT. This sequence encodes CASSPRYGQNEKLFF.

DNA of the CDR3: TGTGCCAGCAGCTTAATAGGGGGCCGTGAGCAGTTCTTC. It yields the protein CASSLIGGREQFF. The V and J genes are TRBV11-3 and TRBJ2-1; 7 bases fit TRBD1. V was pared by 2 bases and J by 9 bases, with 4 bases of the junction left unmatched. CDR1 is SGHNT, CDR2 YENEEA, per germline. The CDR3 contains 13 residues. The full variable domain, with the rest looked up from reference TRBV11-3 and TRBJ2-1, is EAGVVQSPRYKIIEKKQPVAFWCNPISGHNTLYWYLQNLGQGPELLIRYENEEAVDDSQLPKDRFSAERLKGVDSTLKIQPAELGDSAVYLCASSLIGGREQFFGPGTRLTVL.

This chain links TRBV12-2 with TRBJ2-7; TRBD2, the table's D call, was not compared with the DNA. TRBV12-2 is labeled a pseudogene. The CDR3 consists of 14 residues. DNA of the CDR3: TGTGCAAGTCGCCGAACCCTTCCGGGAGACGAGCAGTACTTC. Translated, it gives CASRRTLPGDEQYF.

The rearrangement links TRBV18 to TRBJ1-1, with a tentative D call TRBD1 (5 bases). The CDR3 spans 15 residues. V lost 5 bases, J lost 2 bases, and 15 bases lay in between. CDR1 is KGHSH, CDR2 LQKENI, per germline. The CDR3 DNA reads TGTGCCAGCTCATCCCGAGCGACAGATAACACTGAAGCTTTCTTT. It codes for CASSSRATDNTEAFF.

V and J are TRBV10-3 and TRBJ2-1, with 12 bases that match TRBD2. The germline gives CDR1 ENHRY, CDR2 SYGVKD. This CDR3 has 17 residues. The V gene end was trimmed by 5 bases and the J gene end by 8 bases; junction bases not matched to a gene: 13. CDR3 DNA: TGTGCCATCAGTACGCAGCTAGCGGGAGGGCCGGGCGATGAGCAGTTCTTC. Its translation: CAISTQLAGGPGDEQFF.

Concerning this clone: The identical CDR3 is also encoded by other nucleotide sequences in the sample. The rearrangement links TRBV9 to TRBJ2-6; no definite D call. V was trimmed by 3 bases and J by 0 bases, leaving 7 bases between them. CDR3 length: 15 residues. The germline CDR1 and CDR2 sequences are SGDLS and YYNGEE. For the CDR3, the DNA is TGTGCCAGCAGCGGCTATAGCTCTGGGGCCAACGTCCTGACTTTC. As protein: CASSGYSSGANVLTF.

The V gene is TRBV7-2, the J gene TRBJ1-1; D not resolved. The germline gives CDR1 SGHTA, CDR2 FQGNSA. Trimming cost V 0 bases and J 7 bases, with 6 bases left between them. The CDR3 spans 12 residues. CDR3 bases: TGTGCCAGCAGCTTAGCTGGACTTGAAGCTTTCTTT. Its translation: CASSLAGLEAFF. Full variable domain (missing parts from reference TRBV7-2 and TRBJ1-1): GAGVSQSPSNKVTEKGKDVELRCDPISGHTALYWYRQSLGQGLEFLIYFQGNSAPDKSGLPSDRFSAERTGGSVSTLTIQRTQQEDSAVYLCASSLAGLEAFFGQGTRLTVV.

On this clone itself: The junction departs from the called germline gene at one end, perhaps through a read error. The chain uses TRBV5-4 and TRBJ2-5, with 7 positions matching TRBD1. From germline, CDR1 is SGHNT and CDR2 YYREEE (reference sequence). The CDR3 covers 14 residues. This chain's CDR3 is CASSFGQGVEAQYF. The CDR3 DNA reads as TGTGCCAGCAGCTTCGGGCAGGGGGTAGAGGCCCAGTACTTC.

The rearrangement joins TRBV5-1 to TRBJ2-1; TRBD1 matches at 9 bases. The V segment lost 4 bases and the J segment 7 bases; nucleotides outside the gene matches: 6. The germline V gene has CDR1 SGHRS and CDR2 YFSETQ. The CDR3 sequence is 14 residues long. The CDR3 DNA sequence: TGCGCCAGCAGCCACGGGACAGGGCGGAATGAGCAGTTCTTC. Translated: CASSHGTGRNEQFF.

This chain joins TRBV5-4 and TRBJ2-3; D may be TRBD2 (5 bases). The CDR3 is 15 residues long. Germline V gene lookup returns CDR1 SGHNT and CDR2 YYREEE (reference sequence). With 1 base removed from V and 0 bases from J, the gap between germline ends came to 9 bases. CDR3 DNA: TGTGCCAGCAGCTTGAGTAGCGCTAGCACAGATACGCAGTATTTT. As protein: CASSLSSASTDTQYF.

The rearrangement links TRBV10-2 to TRBJ1-2; D may be TRBD1 (6 bases). Trimming pared 7 bases from V and 4 bases from J, leaving 19 bases between. CDR3 size: 15 residues. Germline values: CDR1 WSHSY, CDR2 SAAADI. CDR3 in amino acids: CASTSPGQGSYGYTF. CDR3 sequence (DNA): TGCGCCAGCACATCGCCCGGCCAGGGGAGCTATGGCTACACCTTC.

This clone has a handful of counts. The CDR3 is CASSYLGTRQETQYF. The CDR3 nucleotides are TGTGCCAGCAGTTACCTGGGGACAAGACAAGAGACCCAGTACTTC. This chain joins TRBV6-5 and TRBJ2-5; D is possibly TRBD1 (6 bases). The germline V and J ends were trimmed by 2 bases and 2 bases, with 12 bases remaining between them. Germline V gene data show CDR1 as MNHEY and CDR2 as SVGAGI. This CDR3 contains 15 residues.

This clone was observed a handful of times. The V call is TRBV4-3, the J call TRBJ1-1; 7 nucleotides line up with TRBD1. The CDR3 totals 16 residues. Germline V gene lookup returns CDR1 LGHNA and CDR2 YSLEER. J was trimmed by 3 bases and V by 4 bases; bases with no gene match: 11. The CDR3 region has the DNA TGCGCCAGCAGCCCCACCTCGGCAGGGGGGTACACTGAAGCTTTCTTT. Translation gives CASSPTSAGGYTEAFF.

J is TRBJ1-1 and V is TRBV9; tentatively, D is TRBD1 (5 bases). V was cut by 3 bases and J by 5 bases, with 17 bases left in between. The CDR3 has 15 residues. Looked up from germline, CDR1 is SGDLS and CDR2 is YYNGEE. The CDR3 nucleotides read TGTGCCAGCAGCGCCCAGGCGGCGGCAGGGACTGAAGCTTTCTTT. Protein: CASSAQAAAGTEAFF.

This chain uses TRBV27 with TRBJ1-2, with no clear D. The CDR3 runs to 13 residues. Germline values: CDR1 MNHEY, CDR2 SMNVEV (reference sequence). V was clipped by 3 bases and J by 2 bases, with 7 bases between them. The CDR3 DNA is TGTGCCAGCAGTTTTTGGCAGAACTATGGCTACACCTTC. This translates into CASSFWQNYGYTF.